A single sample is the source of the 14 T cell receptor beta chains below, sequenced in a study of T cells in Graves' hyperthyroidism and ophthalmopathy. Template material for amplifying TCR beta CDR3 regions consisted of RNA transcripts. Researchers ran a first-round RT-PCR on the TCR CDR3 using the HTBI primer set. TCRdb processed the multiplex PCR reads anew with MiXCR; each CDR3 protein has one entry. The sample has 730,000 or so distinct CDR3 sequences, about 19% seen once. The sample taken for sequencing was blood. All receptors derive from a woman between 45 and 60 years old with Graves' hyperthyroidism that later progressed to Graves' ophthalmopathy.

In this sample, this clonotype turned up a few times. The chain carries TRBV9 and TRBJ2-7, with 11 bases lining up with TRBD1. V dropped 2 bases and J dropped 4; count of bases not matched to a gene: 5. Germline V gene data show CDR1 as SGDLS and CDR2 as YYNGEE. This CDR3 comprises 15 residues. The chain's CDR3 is CASSVSGTGGYEQYF. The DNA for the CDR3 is TGTGCCAGCAGCGTCTCCGGGACAGGGGGGTACGAGCAGTACTTC.

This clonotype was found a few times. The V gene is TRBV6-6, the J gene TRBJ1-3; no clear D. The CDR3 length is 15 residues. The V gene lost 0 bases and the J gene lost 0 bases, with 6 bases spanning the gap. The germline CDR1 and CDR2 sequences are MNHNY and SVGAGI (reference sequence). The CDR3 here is CASSYSIASGNTIYF. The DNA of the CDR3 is TGTGCCAGCAGTTACTCGATAGCCTCTGGAAACACCATATATTTT.

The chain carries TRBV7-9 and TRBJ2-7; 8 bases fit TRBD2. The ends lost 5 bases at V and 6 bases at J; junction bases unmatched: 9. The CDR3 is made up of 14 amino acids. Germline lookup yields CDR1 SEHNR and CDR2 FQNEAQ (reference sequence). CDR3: CASSQTGSGGEQYF. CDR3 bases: TGTGCCAGCAGCCAAACAGGGAGCGGGGGCGAGCAGTACTTC. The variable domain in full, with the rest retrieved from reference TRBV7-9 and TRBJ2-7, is DTGVSQNPRHKITKRGQNVTFRCDPISEHNRLYWYRQTLGQGPEFLTYFQNEAQLEKSRLLSDRFSAERPKGSFSTLEIQRTEQGDSAMYLCASSQTGSGGEQYFGPGTRLTVT.

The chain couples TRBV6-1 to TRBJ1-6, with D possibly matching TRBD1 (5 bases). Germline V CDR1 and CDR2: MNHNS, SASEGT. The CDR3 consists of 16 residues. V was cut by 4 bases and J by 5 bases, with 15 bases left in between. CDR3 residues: CASSGRGGWDNSPLHF. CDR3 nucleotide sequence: TGTGCCAGCAGTGGGAGGGGAGGGTGGGATAATTCACCCCTCCACTTT.

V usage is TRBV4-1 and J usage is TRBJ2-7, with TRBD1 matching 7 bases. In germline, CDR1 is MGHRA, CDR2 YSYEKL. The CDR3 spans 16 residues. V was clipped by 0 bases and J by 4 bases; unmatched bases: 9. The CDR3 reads CASSQDNRGYIYEQYF. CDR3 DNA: TGCGCCAGCAGCCAAGATAACAGGGGTTATATATACGAGCAGTACTTC.

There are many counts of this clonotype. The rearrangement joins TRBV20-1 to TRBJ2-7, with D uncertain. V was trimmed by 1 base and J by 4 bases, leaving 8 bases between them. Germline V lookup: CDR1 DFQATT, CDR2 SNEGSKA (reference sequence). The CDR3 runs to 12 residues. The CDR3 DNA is TGCAGTGCTAGAGGTTGGGGTTACGAGCAGTACTTC. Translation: CSARGWGYEQYF.

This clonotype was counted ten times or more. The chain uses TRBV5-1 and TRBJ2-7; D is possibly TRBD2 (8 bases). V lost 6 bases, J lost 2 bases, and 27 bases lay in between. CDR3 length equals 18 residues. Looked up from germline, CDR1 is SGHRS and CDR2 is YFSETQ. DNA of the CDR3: TGCGCCAGCACCCAGGGGGAGGGCAGCGGGGGACGAACCTACGAGCAGTACTTC. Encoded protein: CASTQGEGSGGRTYEQYF. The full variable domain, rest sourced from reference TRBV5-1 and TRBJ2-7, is KAGVTQTPRYLIKTRGQQVTLSCSPISGHRSVSWYQQTPGQGLQFLFEYFSETQRNKGNFPGRFSGRQFSNSRSEMNVSTLELGDSALYLCASTQGEGSGGRTYEQYFGPGTRLTVT.

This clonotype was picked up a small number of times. The CDR3 bases are TGTGCCAGCAGTTTCTACAACCAAGAGACCCAGTACTTC. It is translated as CASSFYNQETQYF. The chain couples TRBV6-1 to TRBJ2-5, with unresolved D. The CDR3 runs to 13 residues. CDR1 MNHNS and CDR2 SASEGT come from the germline V gene. V lost 5 bases and J lost 0, with 7 bases in between.

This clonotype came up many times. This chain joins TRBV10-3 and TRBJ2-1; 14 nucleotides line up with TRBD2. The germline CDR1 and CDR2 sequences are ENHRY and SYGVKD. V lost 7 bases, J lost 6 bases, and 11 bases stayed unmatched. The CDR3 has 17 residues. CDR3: CAIMAFTTSGGANEQFF. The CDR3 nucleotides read TGTGCCATCATGGCCTTCACGACTAGCGGGGGGGCCAATGAGCAGTTCTTC.

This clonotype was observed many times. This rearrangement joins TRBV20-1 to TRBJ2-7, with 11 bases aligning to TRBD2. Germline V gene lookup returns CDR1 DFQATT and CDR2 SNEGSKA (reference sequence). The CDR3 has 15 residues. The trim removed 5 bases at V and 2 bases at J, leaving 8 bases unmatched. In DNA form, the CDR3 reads TGCAGTGCTGGCGGGACTAGCGGACACCCCTACGAGCAGTACTTC. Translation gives CSAGGTSGHPYEQYF.

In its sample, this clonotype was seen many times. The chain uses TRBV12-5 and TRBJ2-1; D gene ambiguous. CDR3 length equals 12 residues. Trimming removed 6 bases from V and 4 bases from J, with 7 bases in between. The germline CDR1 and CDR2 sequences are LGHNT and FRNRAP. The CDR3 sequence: CASGETYNEQFF. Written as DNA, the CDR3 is TGTGCTAGTGGCGAAACTTACAATGAGCAGTTCTTC.

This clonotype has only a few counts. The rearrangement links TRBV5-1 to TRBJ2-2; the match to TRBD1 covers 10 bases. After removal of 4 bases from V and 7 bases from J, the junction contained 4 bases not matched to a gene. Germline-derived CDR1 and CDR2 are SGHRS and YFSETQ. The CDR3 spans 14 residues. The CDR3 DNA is TGCGCCAGCAGCGCGGGACAGGGGATCGGGGAGCTGTTTTTT. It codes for CASSAGQGIGELFF.

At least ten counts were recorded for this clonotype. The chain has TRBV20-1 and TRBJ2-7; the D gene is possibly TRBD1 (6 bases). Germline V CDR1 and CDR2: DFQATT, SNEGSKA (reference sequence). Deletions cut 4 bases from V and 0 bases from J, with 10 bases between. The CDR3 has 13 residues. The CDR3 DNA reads TGCAGTGCTAATAACAGGGACTCCTACGAGCAGTACTTC. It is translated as CSANNRDSYEQYF.

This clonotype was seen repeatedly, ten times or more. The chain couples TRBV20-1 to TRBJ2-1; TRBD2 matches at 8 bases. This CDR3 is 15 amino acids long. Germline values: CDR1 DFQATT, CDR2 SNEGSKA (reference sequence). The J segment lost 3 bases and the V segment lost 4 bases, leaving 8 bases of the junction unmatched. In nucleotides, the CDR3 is TGCAGTGCTACCCAATTCGGGGGGGACTACAATGAGCAGTTCTTC. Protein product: CSATQFGGDYNEQFF.